These 9 T cell receptor beta chains were all obtained from the same sample, sequenced in a study of shared clonotypes between healthy human individuals. TCRdb's table, derived via immunoSEQ multiplex PCR, lists solely in-frame clones and lacks some. The table shows some 550,000 clones, with less than 98% occurring only once. Sequencing was performed on naive CD4+ T cells sorted from blood. Noted subset: CD45RA+ positively selected. Source of these receptors: a woman between 25 and 40 years old in good health.

The J gene is TRBJ2-5, the V gene TRBV5-1; 13 bases match TRBD2. The CDR3 is 16 amino acids. Germline V gene sequence: CDR1 SGHRS, CDR2 YFSETQ. J was trimmed by 4 bases and V by 2 bases; bases with no gene match: 5. As DNA, the CDR3 is TGCGCCAGCAGCTTTGGACTAGCGGGAGCGGCAGAGACCCAGTACTTC. It specifies CASSFGLAGAAETQYF.

This clone was counted once. The chain has TRBV9 and TRBJ1-6; D remains unclear. The V end was cut by 5 bases, the J end by 0 bases, with 9 bases between. Germline CDR1 reads SGDLS; CDR2 reads YYNGEE. The CDR3 is 15 residues long. The CDR3 nucleotides read TGTGCCAGCAGACGAGGGAGCTCCTATAATTCACCCCTCCACTTT. Translation: CASRRGSSYNSPLHF.

This clone was detected once. The same CDR3 also results from other DNA sequences found in this sample. The rearrangement links TRBV6-5 to TRBJ1-5; possibly TRBD1 for D (6 bases). Germline lookup yields CDR1 MNHEY and CDR2 SVGAGI. Between the trimmed V and J ends, which lost 6 bases and 4 bases, there was a span of 7 bases. This CDR3 region has 12 residues. CDR3 nucleotides: TGTGCCAGCAGGGGGGCGAATCAGCCCCAGCATTTT. This translates into CASRGANQPQHF.

The chain has TRBV6-1 and TRBJ1-2, with 9 bases fitting TRBD1. The V gene end was trimmed by 2 bases and the J gene end by 4 bases; junction bases not matched to a gene: 8. The CDR3 totals 16 residues. Germline CDR1 MNHNS, CDR2 SASEGT. The CDR3 bases are TGTGCCAGCAGTGAAAGTGGACAGGGGAGAGGCTATGGCTACACCTTC. Translation: CASSESGQGRGYGYTF.

The chain recombines TRBV5-1 with TRBJ2-1; weak D call: TRBD2 (5 bases). This CDR3 is built from 13 residues. V was shortened by 4 bases and J by 7 bases, with 12 bases between the two germline ends. CDR1 and CDR2 (germline): SGHRS, YFSETQ. The CDR3 spells CASSGRTGNEQFF. Written as DNA, the CDR3 is TGCGCCAGCAGCGGGAGAACGGGAAATGAGCAGTTCTTC.

V is TRBV7-3 and J is TRBJ2-7, with 8 nucleotides matching TRBD1. Trimming took 3 bases from V and 0 from J; bases not matched to a gene: 4. The CDR3 consists of 15 residues. Germline loops: CDR1 SGHTA, CDR2 FQGTGA. The CDR3 here is CASSFTGTGSYEQYF. DNA for the CDR3: TGTGCCAGCAGCTTCACCGGGACAGGCTCCTACGAGCAGTACTTC.

The chain couples TRBV2 to TRBJ2-7, with TRBD2 matching 13 bases. The CDR3 contains 14 residues. Per the germline V gene, CDR1 is SNHLY and CDR2 is FYNNEI. Trimming removed 6 bases from V and 3 bases from J; junction bases left unmatched: 2. In DNA, the CDR3 is TGTGCCAGCAGCCGACTAGCGGGAGGCTACGAGCAGTACTTC. It translates to CASSRLAGGYEQYF.

The chain uses TRBV27 and TRBJ1-6; the D gene is possibly TRBD1 (6 bases). Germline CDR1 and CDR2: MNHEY and SMNVEV (reference sequence). CDR3 length equals 10 residues. The V and J ends lost 8 bases and 16 bases respectively, with 12 bases between them. In nucleotides, the CDR3 is TGTGCCAGCGGTAGGGGGACGCTCCACTTT. Encoded protein: CASGRGTLHF.

This chain uses TRBV5-1 with TRBJ2-5; D may be TRBD1 (5 bases). The CDR3 has 17 amino acids. Trimming took 0 bases from V and 2 from J, leaving 17 bases between them. Germline V CDR1 and CDR2: SGHRS, YFSETQ. The CDR3 is CASSLVGQAYDQETQYF. DNA for the CDR3: TGCGCCAGCAGCTTGGTGGGGCAAGCGTACGATCAAGAGACCCAGTACTTC.